The 30 T cell receptor beta chains below come from one sample, sequenced in a study of radiation and T cells in renal cell carcinoma. TCRdb's copy holds only in-frame clones and misses some; the assay was immunoSEQ multiplex PCR. The data show 100,000 to 150,000 clones, roughly four fifths seen once. Time point reported: blood 2 weeks post-SBRT. Treatment specified: 15 Gy SBRT to primary tumor, nephrectomy 4 weeks later. This material consisted of blood, taken from a patient whose treatment included radiotherapy and nephrectomy. The receptors were sampled from a woman aged 55-70 years with renal cell carcinoma.

The chain links TRBV13 to TRBJ1-4, with D possibly matching TRBD1 (5 bases). Looked up from germline, CDR1 is PRHDT and CDR2 is FYEKMQ (reference sequence). The CDR3 is 13 residues long. Trimming took off 5 bases at V and 9 bases at J, with 13 bases between the two ends. This CDR3 is CASSKLQGQKLFF. The CDR3 region has the DNA TGTGCCAGCAGCAAGCTCCAGGGCCAAAAACTGTTTTTT.

The chain carries TRBV30 and TRBJ2-7; the match to TRBD1 covers 9 bases. Trimming cost V 0 bases and J 4 bases; bases outside gene matches: 4. Germline lookup yields CDR1 GTSNPN and CDR2 SVGIG (reference sequence). This CDR3 region has 14 residues. CDR3 in DNA: TGTGCCTGGAGTGTACAGGGGGCGGGTTACGAGCAGTACTTC. Protein product: CAWSVQGAGYEQYF.

The chain combines TRBV19 with TRBJ1-4; D gene ambiguous. Germline lookup yields CDR1 LNHDA and CDR2 SQIVND (reference sequence). Trimming took 6 bases from V and 1 from J, leaving 12 bases between them. The CDR3 runs to 15 residues. DNA of the CDR3: TGTGCCAGTAGCGCCCCATGGGGAACTAATGAAAAACTGTTTTTT. Protein sequence: CASSAPWGTNEKLFF.

This clone was seen a few times. V and J are TRBV5-1 and TRBJ1-1, with D hard to call. The germline V gene encodes CDR1 SGHRS and CDR2 YFSETQ. This CDR3 has 13 amino acids. Trimming took off 0 bases at V and 4 bases at J, with 7 bases between the two ends. CDR3 protein: CASSLGGPTEAFF. CDR3 bases: TGCGCCAGCAGCTTGGGGGGTCCCACTGAAGCTTTCTTT.

This clone was detected only a few times. The chain is built from TRBV5-1 and TRBJ1-1; D is undetermined. The CDR3 totals 13 residues. The germline V and J ends were trimmed by 5 bases and 3 bases, with 11 bases remaining between them. Germline CDR1 and CDR2: SGHRS and YFSETQ. Written as DNA, the CDR3 is TGCGCCAGCAGGGTCCGGAGGGACACTGAAGCTTTCTTT. As protein: CASRVRRDTEAFF.

The chain is built from TRBV6-1 and TRBJ2-2; TRBD2 might be the D (6 bases). The CDR3 has 16 residues. The germline V gene encodes CDR1 MNHNS and CDR2 SASEGT. Trimming stripped 3 bases from V and 2 bases from J, with 13 bases between. The CDR3 protein is CASSDRGTFNTGELFF. The CDR3 nucleotides are TGTGCCAGCAGTGACCGGGGGACCTTCAACACCGGGGAGCTGTTTTTT.

V usage is TRBV28 and J usage is TRBJ1-6, with 7 bases aligning to TRBD1. The germline V gene encodes CDR1 MDHEN and CDR2 SYDVKM. The CDR3 covers 14 residues. V shed 5 bases, J shed 7 bases, and the junction held 5 bases outside the gene matches. CDR3 region: CASSPRDSNSPLHF. The DNA of the CDR3 is TGTGCCAGCAGTCCCCGGGACAGCAATTCACCCCTCCACTTT.

V gene TRBV10-3 combines with J gene TRBJ2-3; D gene ambiguous. Trimming took 6 bases from V and 2 from J, leaving 18 bases between them. The CDR3 covers 16 residues. Germline CDR1 reads ENHRY; CDR2 reads SYGVKD. The CDR3 nucleotides are TGTGCCATCAGGCCGGGTGACCCGACATTCACAGATACGCAGTATTTT. Translation gives CAIRPGDPTFTDTQYF.

J is TRBJ2-7 and V is TRBV7-9, with D possibly matching TRBD2 (6 bases). The CDR3 has 13 amino acids. Trimming took 8 bases from V and 5 from J, leaving 16 bases between them. The germline gives CDR1 SEHNR, CDR2 FQNEAQ (reference sequence). In DNA, the CDR3 is TGTGCCAGCGGCCGACTAGTCGATCACGAGCAGTACTTC. Amino acid sequence: CASGRLVDHEQYF.

This clone was observed once. V usage is TRBV2 and J usage is TRBJ1-2, with 9 positions matching TRBD1. CDR1 and CDR2 (germline): SNHLY, FYNNEI. Trimming cost V 8 bases and J 4 bases; bases outside gene matches: 5. The CDR3 consists of 13 residues. CDR3 residues: CASFRGQGYGYTF. The CDR3 region has the DNA TGTGCCAGCTTTCGGGGACAGGGCTATGGCTACACCTTC.

This clone was observed a few times. The chain couples TRBV2 to TRBJ1-1; the D is unclear. Germline V lookup: CDR1 SNHLY, CDR2 FYNNEI. This CDR3 contains 11 residues. V lost 2 bases and J 11 bases, leaving 9 bases between the germline ends. The CDR3, as DNA: TGTGCCAGCAGTGAATTGGTGGAGGCTTTCTTT. This translates into CASSELVEAFF.

V usage is TRBV5-1 and J usage is TRBJ2-7; TRBD1 matches 10 bases. Germline CDR1 SGHRS, CDR2 YFSETQ. V shed 4 bases, J shed 7 bases, and the junction held 11 bases outside the gene matches. The CDR3 consists of 15 residues. The CDR3 DNA is TGCGCCAGCAGCCAGGGACAGGGGCTTTGGGGAGAGCAGTACTTC. Translating it yields CASSQGQGLWGEQYF.

The genes are TRBV7-2 and TRBJ2-1, with D unclear. CDR1 and CDR2 (germline): SGHTA, FQGNSA. This CDR3 is 14 amino acids long. Trimming took off 5 bases at V and 5 bases at J, with 13 bases between the two ends. Written as DNA, the CDR3 is TGTGCCAGCAGCCTCGAGGTAGGGCACAATGAGCAGTTCTTC. Amino acid sequence: CASSLEVGHNEQFF.

The rearrangement joins TRBV19 to TRBJ1-5; D gene uncertain. Germline loops: CDR1 LNHDA, CDR2 SQIVND (reference sequence). With 6 bases removed from V and 3 bases from J, the gap between germline ends came to 15 bases. The CDR3 covers 15 residues. The CDR3 DNA reads TGTGCCAGTAGGCGTCGCGACGGCAACAATCAGCCCCAGCATTTT. Translation gives CASRRRDGNNQPQHF.

This clone was detected ten times or more. This sequence joins TRBV10-1 and TRBJ2-7; 8 bases line up with TRBD2. Germline-derived CDR1 and CDR2 are WNHNN and SYGVQD (reference sequence). CDR3 length equals 18 residues. With V trimmed by 9 bases and J by 0 bases, 19 bases remained unmatched. The CDR3 coding sequence is TGCGCCAGGGGGATAGCGAGGCTAGCGGGTCTATCCTCCTACGAGCAGTACTTC. Protein sequence: CARGIARLAGLSSYEQYF.

The chain links TRBV30 to TRBJ1-3; 7 nucleotides match TRBD1. CDR1 is GTSNPN and CDR2 is SVGIG in the germline V gene (reference sequence). Trimming removed 4 bases from V and 4 bases from J; junction bases left unmatched: 10. There are 15 residues in the CDR3. CDR3 coding DNA: TGTGCCTGGACCGGGACAGCCGCAGGGGGAAACACCATATATTTT. It specifies CAWTGTAAGGNTIYF. Drawing the rest from reference TRBV30 and TRBJ1-3, the complete variable domain is SQTIHQWPATLVQPVGSPLSLECTVEGTSNPNLYWYRQAAGRGLQLLFYSVGIGQISSEVPQNLSASRPQDRQFILSSKKLLLSDSGFYLCAWTGTAAGGNTIYFGEGSWLTVV.

The chain couples TRBV28 to TRBJ2-2, with 8 positions matching TRBD1. Germline V gene sequence: CDR1 MDHEN, CDR2 SYDVKM. Trimming at V came to 5 bases and at J to 5 bases, leaving 10 bases not matched to a gene. The CDR3 is made up of 16 amino acids. CDR3 nucleotide sequence: TGTGCCAGCAGTCCCTTAGGACAGGGTCGGACCGGGGAGCTGTTTTTT. Residues: CASSPLGQGRTGELFF.

This clone was observed a handful of times. The genes are TRBV30 and TRBJ2-1; D could derive from TRBD1 or TRBD2 (7 bases each). The germline V gene has CDR1 GTSNPN and CDR2 SVGIG (reference sequence). The V gene lost 8 bases and the J gene lost 3 bases, with 17 bases spanning the gap. The CDR3 runs 14 residues. Here the CDR3 DNA reads TGTGCCAGGGGAGGGGACAGAAGCTACAATGAGCAGTTCTTC. Encoded protein: CARGGDRSYNEQFF.

The J gene is TRBJ2-5, the V gene TRBV5-1, with D perhaps being TRBD1 or TRBD2 (6 bases each). Germline values: CDR1 SGHRS, CDR2 YFSETQ. Trimming removed 4 bases from V and 4 bases from J, with 14 bases in between. The CDR3 sequence is 14 residues long. The CDR3 sequence: CASSGRRGAETQYF. In nucleotides, the CDR3 is TGCGCCAGCAGCGGAAGGAGGGGGGCAGAGACCCAGTACTTC.

The rearrangement joins TRBV6-1 to TRBJ2-2, with 11 bases that match TRBD1. The length of the CDR3 is 15 residues. Trimming removed 7 bases from V and 4 bases from J; junction bases left unmatched: 5. In germline, CDR1 is MNHNS, CDR2 SASEGT. The CDR3 loop reads CASTRTGGFTGELFF. CDR3 nucleotide sequence: TGTGCCAGCACTAGGACAGGGGGCTTCACCGGGGAGCTGTTTTTT.

The DNA for the CDR3 is TGCGCCAGCAGCCGCATGACTAGCGGGGGCACAGATACGCAGTATTTT. Translated: CASSRMTSGGTDTQYF. The chain combines TRBV5-1 with TRBJ2-3; TRBD2 aligns across 11 bases. The V gene end was trimmed by 4 bases and the J gene end by 1 base; junction bases not matched to a gene: 5. The CDR3 sequence is 16 residues long. CDR1 and CDR2 (germline): SGHRS, YFSETQ.

This chain uses TRBV4-1 with TRBJ2-6, with D hard to call. The germline gives CDR1 MGHRA, CDR2 YSYEKL. The length of the CDR3 is 17 residues. V gave up 0 bases and J gave up 0 bases, with 9 bases separating them. The chain's CDR3 is CASSQDLRSSGANVLTF. The CDR3 DNA follows: TGCGCCAGCAGCCAAGATCTTCGGAGCTCTGGGGCCAACGTCCTGACTTTC.

J is TRBJ2-5 and V is TRBV18, with D perhaps matching TRBD1 or TRBD2 (6 bases each). The CDR3 contains 15 residues. The germline V gene encodes CDR1 KGHSH and CDR2 LQKENI. V was cut by 3 bases and J by 4 bases, with 15 bases left in between. The CDR3 spells CASSPPGGRRETQYF. The CDR3 DNA reads as TGTGCCAGCTCACCGCCTGGGGGGCGACGAGAGACCCAGTACTTC.

The V call is TRBV29-1, the J call TRBJ1-2; 7 bases map to TRBD1. The CDR3 loop spans 15 amino acids. CDR1 SQVTM and CDR2 ANQGSEA come from the germline V gene. The V gene end was trimmed by 3 bases and the J gene end by 3 bases; junction bases not matched to a gene: 10. Written as DNA, the CDR3 is TGCAGCGTTGAGCCACTGGGGACAGCCTACTATGGCTACACCTTC. This sequence encodes CSVEPLGTAYYGYTF. Supplemented by reference TRBV29-1 and TRBJ1-2, the full variable domain reads SAVISQKPSRDICQRGTSLTIQCQVDSQVTMMFWYRQQPGQSLTLIATANQGSEATYESGFVIDKFPISRPNLTFSTLTVSNMSPEDSSIYLCSVEPLGTAYYGYTFGSGTRLTVV.

The V and J genes are TRBV7-2 and TRBJ2-7; 12 positions match TRBD1. Germline loops: CDR1 SGHTA, CDR2 FQGNSA. This CDR3 comprises 16 residues. With V trimmed by 1 base and J by 3 bases, 4 bases remained unmatched. This CDR3 is CASSLGGQGALYEQYF. The DNA for the CDR3 is TGTGCCAGCAGCTTAGGGGGACAGGGGGCCCTCTACGAGCAGTACTTC.

The chain carries TRBV11-1 and TRBJ2-5; 7 bases fit TRBD1. Germline V lookup: CDR1 SGHAT, CDR2 FQDESV (reference sequence). The V gene end was trimmed by 5 bases and the J gene end by 5 bases; junction bases not matched to a gene: 8. CDR3 length: 14 residues. Here the CDR3 reads CASSPDTGVETQYF. The CDR3 bases are TGTGCCAGCAGCCCAGACACAGGGGTTGAGACCCAGTACTTC.

The rearrangement links TRBV6-1 to TRBJ2-7; possibly TRBD1 or TRBD2 for D (6 bases each). Per germline, CDR1 MNHNS and CDR2 SASEGT. Trimming took off 2 bases at V and 2 bases at J, with 13 bases between the two ends. CDR3 length equals 15 residues. The CDR3 is CASSERWGAAYEQYF. In DNA, the CDR3 is TGTGCCAGCAGTGAAAGGTGGGGGGCAGCCTACGAGCAGTACTTC.

The chain combines TRBV27 with TRBJ2-7; TRBD1 or TRBD2 may be the D gene (7 bases each). V gave up 1 base and J gave up 3 bases, with 16 bases separating them. Germline V gene sequence: CDR1 MNHEY, CDR2 SMNVEV (reference sequence). The CDR3 covers 16 residues. The CDR3 spells CASSLYPTGDYYEQYF. The DNA of the CDR3 is TGTGCCAGCAGTTTATACCCTACAGGGGACTACTACGAGCAGTACTTC.

The gene calls are TRBV5-1 and TRBJ2-5, with 9 positions matching TRBD1. The J call may be mistaken, given a closer DNA end match to TRBJ2-7. The CDR3 is made up of 14 amino acids. Germline lookup yields CDR1 SGHRS and CDR2 YFSETQ. CDR3 residues: CASSSGDRVYEQYF. The CDR3, as DNA: TGCGCCAGCAGCTCCGGGGACAGGGTTTACGAGCAGTACTTC.

This rearrangement joins TRBV19 to TRBJ2-1; the D is unclear. The V gene's germline CDR1 is LNHDA and CDR2 SQIVND (reference sequence). V was pared by 7 bases and J by 0 bases, with 19 bases between. This CDR3 comprises 17 residues. CDR3 amino acids: CASTQLPRLDSYNEQFF. CDR3 DNA sequence: TGTGCCAGTACTCAACTCCCCCGGCTAGACTCCTACAATGAGCAGTTCTTC. The variable domain in full, completed from reference TRBV19 and TRBJ2-1, reads DGGITQSPKYLFRKEGQNVTLSCEQNLNHDAMYWYRQDPGQGLRLIYYSQIVNDFQKGDIAEGYSVSREKKESFPLTVTSAQKNPTAFYLCASTQLPRLDSYNEQFFGPGTRLTVL.